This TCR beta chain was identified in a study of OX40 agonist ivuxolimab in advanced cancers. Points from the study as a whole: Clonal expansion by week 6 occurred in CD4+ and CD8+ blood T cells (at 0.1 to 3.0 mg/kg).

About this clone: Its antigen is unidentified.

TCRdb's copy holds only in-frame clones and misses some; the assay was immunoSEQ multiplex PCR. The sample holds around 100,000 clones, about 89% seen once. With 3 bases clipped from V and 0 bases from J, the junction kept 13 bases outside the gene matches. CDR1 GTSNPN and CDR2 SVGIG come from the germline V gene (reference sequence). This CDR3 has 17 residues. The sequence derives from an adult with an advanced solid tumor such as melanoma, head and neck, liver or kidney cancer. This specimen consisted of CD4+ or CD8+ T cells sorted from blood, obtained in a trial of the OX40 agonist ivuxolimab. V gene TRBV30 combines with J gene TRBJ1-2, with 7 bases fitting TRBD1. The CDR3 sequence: CAWSQSWDSRANYGYTF. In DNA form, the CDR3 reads TGTGCCTGGAGCCAGTCCTGGGACAGTAGAGCTAACTATGGCTACACCTTC.